This TCR beta chain comes out of a study of blood T cell repertoires in COVID-19. Background on the study: Both acute and convalescent COVID-19 samples were obtained from the United States, Italy and Spain. Nucleic acid was either cDNA or gDNA, and it came from T cells, B-cell-depleted T cells, or PBMCs.

The germline gives CDR1 MDHEN, CDR2 SYDVKM. The CDR3 runs 15 residues. Trimming cost V 2 bases and J 6 bases, with 16 bases left between them. The authors' processing: Reference gene primers were amplified, and this amplification served to estimate nucleated cell counts. TCRdb's table, derived via immunoSEQ multiplex PCR, lists solely in-frame clones and lacks some. D and trimming were read from the DNA, whereas the V and J calls and clone size are those reported in that table. The sample carries about 76,000 clones, roughly 87% recorded once. The chain couples TRBV28 to TRBJ1-2, with D hard to call. The TCR comes from a young man with acute or convalescent COVID-19. Sequenced input: peripheral blood. CDR3 amino acids: CASSLPGRKVNGYTF. DNA for the CDR3: TGTGCCAGCAGTTTACCCGGCAGGAAAGTAAATGGCTACACCTTC.